The next 27 T cell receptor beta chains were all read from a single sample in a study of OX40 agonist ivuxolimab in advanced cancers. Data came from immunoSEQ multiplex PCR; TCRdb stores just in-frame clones and leaves some out. In the table there are about 83,000 clones, roughly 83% of which are singletons. The specimen was CD4+ or CD8+ T cells sorted from blood, collected in a trial of the OX40 agonist ivuxolimab. These receptors were taken from an adult with an advanced solid tumor such as melanoma, head and neck, liver or kidney cancer.

This chain uses TRBV6-6 with TRBJ1-2; the match to TRBD1 covers 9 bases. The germline CDR1 and CDR2 sequences are MNHNY and SVGAGI (reference sequence). The CDR3 contains 14 residues. V was pared by 6 bases and J by 7 bases, with 9 bases of the junction left unmatched. CDR3 sequence (DNA): TGTGCCAGCAGCCATTTACAGGGGGCCGTTGGCTACACCTTC. This encodes CASSHLQGAVGYTF.

This rearrangement joins TRBV4-1 to TRBJ1-2; perhaps TRBD1 as D (5 bases). Trimming pared 1 base from V and 7 bases from J, leaving 13 bases between. CDR3 size: 14 residues. Germline values: CDR1 MGHRA, CDR2 YSYEKL. The CDR3 DNA sequence: TGCGCCAGCAGCCAAGGTACAGGTACTAGTGGCTACACCTTC. As protein: CASSQGTGTSGYTF.

This chain uses TRBV6-5 with TRBJ1-4; D remains unclear. The CDR3 extends over 15 amino acids. Germline V gives CDR1 MNHEY, CDR2 SVGAGI. Trimming removed 4 bases from V and 0 bases from J, with 9 bases in between. The CDR3: CASSSQTATNEKLFF. The CDR3 DNA is TGTGCCAGCAGTTCCCAGACGGCAACTAATGAAAAACTGTTTTTT.

The chain uses TRBV30 and TRBJ2-6, with 7 bases identical to TRBD1. In germline, CDR1 is GTSNPN, CDR2 SVGIG (reference sequence). V shed 5 bases and J 0 bases; nucleotides not matched to a gene: 4. The CDR3 is made up of 15 amino acids. In nucleotides, the CDR3 is TGTGCCTGGGGGGGACAGAGCTCTGGGGCCAACGTCCTGACTTTC. It specifies CAWGGQSSGANVLTF.

CDR3 sequence: CASSHSGQGARYGYTF. The CDR3 DNA is TGTGCCAGCAGCCACTCGGGGCAGGGGGCGCGTTATGGCTACACCTTC. The V gene is TRBV7-2, the J gene TRBJ1-2; 8 positions match TRBD1. J lost 5 bases, V lost 5 bases, and 13 bases had no gene match. Per germline, CDR1 SGHTA and CDR2 FQGNSA. The CDR3 length is 16 residues.

This chain connects TRBV29-1 to TRBJ2-5, with D hard to call. From germline, CDR1 is SQVTM and CDR2 ANQGSEA. This CDR3 has 11 residues. The V and J ends lost 3 bases and 4 bases respectively, with 6 bases between them. The DNA of the CDR3 is TGCAGCGTTGACGGGCCAGAGACCCAGTACTTC. This encodes CSVDGPETQYF.

This clone was detected a few times. At the DNA level, this CDR3 is encoded by other sequences in the same sample as well. The J gene is TRBJ1-4, the V gene TRBV4-1, with 8 positions matching TRBD1. CDR3 size: 16 residues. Unmatched junction bases numbered 8, after V lost 3 bases and J lost 5 bases. Germline V gene lookup returns CDR1 MGHRA and CDR2 YSYEKL. The CDR3 region has the DNA TGCGCCAGCAGCCAGGTTATGACAGGGGTAAATGAAAAACTGTTTTTT. Amino acids: CASSQVMTGVNEKLFF.

The rearrangement joins TRBV9 to TRBJ2-1, with TRBD2 matching over 11 bases. The length of the CDR3 is 16 residues. V dropped 2 bases and J dropped 6; count of bases not matched to a gene: 7. Germline V CDR1 and CDR2: SGDLS, YYNGEE. This CDR3 reads CASSVGTSGRGNEQFF. CDR3 coding DNA: TGTGCCAGCAGCGTCGGTACTAGCGGGAGAGGCAATGAGCAGTTCTTC.

The sample holds a few counts of this clone. This rearrangement joins TRBV6-5 to TRBJ2-2; D remains unclear. V was pared by 5 bases and J by 3 bases, with 10 bases between. The CDR3 contains 14 residues. Looked up from germline, CDR1 is MNHEY and CDR2 is SVGAGI. CDR3 amino acids: CASSRAADTGELFF. CDR3 DNA sequence: TGTGCCAGCAGTCGGGCCGCAGACACCGGGGAGCTGTTTTTT.

The chain recombines TRBV29-1 with TRBJ2-1; 8 bases fit TRBD2. This CDR3 has 11 residues. Germline trimming cut 4 bases from V and 16 bases from J; bases unmatched to any gene: 9. Germline V gives CDR1 SQVTM, CDR2 ANQGSEA. CDR3 sequence: CSVVTGRADFF. Here the CDR3 DNA reads TGCAGCGTTGTGACCGGGAGGGCCGATTTCTTC.

As to this clone: Mismatch with germline at one junction end may stem from a read error. The chain carries TRBV6-1 and TRBJ1-1; TRBD1 matches 12 bases. Germline lookup yields CDR1 MNHNS and CDR2 SASEGT. The CDR3 is 14 residues long. The CDR3 loop reads CASSEWGQGAEAFF. CDR3 bases: TGTGCCAGCAGTGAATGGGGACAGGGGGCTGAGGCTTTCTTT.

The rearrangement uses TRBV7-9 and TRBJ2-7; D possibly corresponds to TRBD2 (6 bases). The CDR3 is made up of 17 amino acids. V shed 8 bases and J shed 0 bases, with 23 bases lying between them. Germline V lookup: CDR1 SEHNR, CDR2 FQNEAQ (reference sequence). CDR3 sequence: CASSLRGTSSSSYEQYF. In DNA form, the CDR3 reads TGTGCCAGCTCTTTGAGAGGGACTTCCTCCAGCTCCTACGAGCAGTACTTC. Drawing the rest from reference TRBV7-9 and TRBJ2-7, the complete variable domain is DTGVSQNPRHKITKRGQNVTFRCDPISEHNRLYWYRQTLGQGPEFLTYFQNEAQLEKSRLLSDRFSAERPKGSFSTLEIQRTEQGDSAMYLCASSLRGTSSSSYEQYFGPGTRLTVT.

This clone was detected only once. The chain employs TRBV30 and TRBJ2-7; no firm D call. Trimming took off 1 base at V and 4 bases at J, with 14 bases between the two ends. This CDR3 has 14 residues. Germline V gene sequence: CDR1 GTSNPN, CDR2 SVGIG (reference sequence). DNA of the CDR3: TGTGCCTGGAGTGCGGCCGCCTTTGGGTACGAGCAGTACTTC. This codes for CAWSAAAFGYEQYF.

Concerning this clone: Sequence at one end of the junction differs from germline and may be a read error. The chain combines TRBV2 with TRBJ1-1; D not resolved. This CDR3 spans 11 amino acids. The germline CDR1 and CDR2 sequences are SNHLY and FYNNEI. The CDR3 loop reads CASREGPEAFF. The CDR3 DNA is TGTGCCAGCAGGGAAGGTCCTGAAGCTTTCTTT.

The chain uses TRBV15 and TRBJ1-1, with unresolved D. The CDR3 consists of 14 residues. V lost 3 bases and J lost 3, with 11 bases in between. The germline gives CDR1 LNHNV, CDR2 YYDKDF (reference sequence). The CDR3 reads CATSREGSYTEAFF. The CDR3 DNA reads as TGTGCCACCAGCAGGGAAGGGTCTTACACTGAAGCTTTCTTT.

This chain joins TRBV2 and TRBJ2-5; D unresolved. The CDR3 has 13 amino acids. Deletions cut 6 bases from V and 2 bases from J, with 10 bases between. Germline V CDR1 and CDR2: SNHLY, FYNNEI. CDR3 coding DNA: TGTGCCAGCAGCTTCAACCGACAAGAGACCCAGTACTTC. Translating gives CASSFNRQETQYF.

The V and J genes are TRBV5-4 and TRBJ1-1, with D possibly matching TRBD1 (5 bases). The germline V gene has CDR1 SGHNT and CDR2 YYREEE (reference sequence). Deletions cut 5 bases from V and 3 bases from J, with 17 bases between. There are 15 residues in the CDR3. CDR3 loop: CASRLGGSGDTEAFF. CDR3 nucleotides: TGTGCCAGCAGACTTGGGGGATCGGGGGACACTGAAGCTTTCTTT.

This clone was found a few times. J is TRBJ2-7 and V is TRBV13, with D unresolved. Per germline, CDR1 PRHDT and CDR2 FYEKMQ (reference sequence). The length of the CDR3 is 11 residues. Trimming left V 5 bases short and J 3 bases short, with 5 bases between. The CDR3 reads CASSANYEQYF. CDR3 nucleotides: TGTGCCAGCAGCGCAAACTACGAGCAGTACTTC. The full variable domain, with the rest looked up from reference TRBV13 and TRBJ2-7, is AAGVIQSPRHLIKEKRETATLKCYPIPRHDTVYWYQQGPGQDPQFLISFYEKMQSDKGSIPDRFSAQQFSDYHSELNMSSLELGDSALYFCASSANYEQYFGPGTRLTVT.

The CDR3 reads CASMDRTGANVLTF. CDR3 sequence (DNA): TGTGCCAGTATGGACAGAACTGGGGCCAACGTCCTGACTTTC. The V gene is TRBV19, the J gene TRBJ2-6, with D possibly matching TRBD1 (6 bases). The CDR3 runs to 14 residues. Trimming took off 7 bases at V and 2 bases at J, with 9 bases between the two ends. Germline values: CDR1 LNHDA, CDR2 SQIVND (reference sequence).

This sequence joins TRBV5-3 and TRBJ1-2, with D perhaps TRBD1 (5 bases). TRBV5-3 is reported as an ORF; its role is uncertain. The V end lost 9 bases, the J end lost 4 bases, and 13 bases lay between the germline ends. This CDR3 spans 12 amino acids. CDR3 residues: CAITRGLYGYTF. CDR3 bases: TGTGCCATCACAAGGGGCCTCTATGGCTACACCTTC.

V is TRBV11-3 and J is TRBJ1-2; D uncertain. This CDR3 is built from 12 residues. Germline V lookup: CDR1 SGHNT, CDR2 YENEEA. V was clipped by 2 bases and J by 4 bases, with 5 bases between them. CDR3 sequence: CASSLSTYGYTF. The CDR3, as DNA: TGTGCCAGCAGCTTATCCACCTATGGCTACACCTTC.

The J gene is TRBJ1-5, the V gene TRBV30; tentative D call: TRBD1 (6 bases). The germline CDR1 and CDR2 sequences are GTSNPN and SVGIG (reference sequence). The V and J ends lost 4 bases and 9 bases respectively, with 13 bases between them. This CDR3 region has 12 residues. The CDR3 sequence: CAWMQGTGPQHF. Written as DNA, the CDR3 is TGTGCCTGGATGCAGGGGACGGGGCCCCAGCATTTT.

The V and J genes are TRBV14 and TRBJ2-7; D may be TRBD2 (5 bases). Trimming removed 9 bases at V and 2 bases at J, with 14 bases between. This CDR3 has 13 residues. Germline V lookup: CDR1 SGHDN, CDR2 FVKESK. The CDR3 spells CARKRCEPYEQYF. The DNA for the CDR3 is TGTGCCAGAAAGCGGTGCGAACCCTACGAGCAGTACTTC.

This clone has just one count. This chain links TRBV7-3 with TRBJ2-7; D remains unclear. The ends were cut back, 3 bases at V and 3 bases at J, with 12 bases in the middle. The germline V gene encodes CDR1 SGHTA and CDR2 FQGTGA. CDR3 size: 14 residues. The CDR3 sequence is CASSLSAGNYEQYF. Written as DNA, the CDR3 is TGTGCCAGCAGCTTGAGTGCAGGCAACTACGAGCAGTACTTC.

The gene calls are TRBV7-8 and TRBJ1-3; unclear D gene. The CDR3 length is 14 residues. The V end lost 7 bases, the J end lost 0 bases, and 10 bases lay between the germline ends. The germline gives CDR1 SGHVS, CDR2 FQNEAQ. The CDR3 DNA reads TGTGCCAGCACCCGGTGGGGCTCTGGAAACACCATATATTTT. As protein: CASTRWGSGNTIYF.

The chain is built from TRBV7-8 and TRBJ2-7, with 7 bases that match TRBD1. CDR3 length equals 14 residues. CDR1 is SGHVS, CDR2 FQNEAQ, per germline. V shed 1 base, J shed 4 bases, and the junction held 4 bases outside the gene matches. CDR3 bases: TGTGCCAGCAGCTTAGAGTACAGGGGTTACGAGCAGTACTTC. It specifies CASSLEYRGYEQYF. Full variable domain (missing parts from reference TRBV7-8 and TRBJ2-7): GAGVSQSPRYKVAKRGQDVALRCDPISGHVSLFWYQQALGQGPEFLTYFQNEAQLDKSGLPSDRFFAERPEGSVSTLKIQRTQQEDSAVYLCASSLEYRGYEQYFGPGTRLTVT.

The chain combines TRBV7-2 with TRBJ2-5; D uncertain. Gene TRBJ2-7 matches the end of the DNA better, so the J call may be wrong. The CDR3 length is 12 residues. Germline-derived CDR1 and CDR2 are SGHTA and FQGNSA. CDR3 coding DNA: TGTGCCAGCAGCCCAACCTTCCACGAGCAGTACTTC. Amino acid sequence: CASSPTFHEQYF.